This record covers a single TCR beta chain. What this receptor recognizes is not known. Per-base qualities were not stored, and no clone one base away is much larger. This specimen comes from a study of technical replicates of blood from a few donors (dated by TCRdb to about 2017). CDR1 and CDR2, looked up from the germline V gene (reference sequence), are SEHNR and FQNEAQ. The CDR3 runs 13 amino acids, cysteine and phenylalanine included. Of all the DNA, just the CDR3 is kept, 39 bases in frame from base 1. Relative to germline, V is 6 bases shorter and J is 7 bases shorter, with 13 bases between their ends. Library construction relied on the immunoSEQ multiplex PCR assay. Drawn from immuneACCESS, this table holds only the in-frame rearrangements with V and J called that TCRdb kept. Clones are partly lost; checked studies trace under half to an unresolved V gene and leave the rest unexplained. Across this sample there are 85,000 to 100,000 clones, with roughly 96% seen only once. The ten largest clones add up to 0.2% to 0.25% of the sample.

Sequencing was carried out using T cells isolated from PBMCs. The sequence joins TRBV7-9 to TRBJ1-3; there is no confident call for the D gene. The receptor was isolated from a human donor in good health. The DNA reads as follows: TGTGCCAGCAGTCCAGGTTGGAGGAACACCATATATTTT. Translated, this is CASSPGWRNTIYF.